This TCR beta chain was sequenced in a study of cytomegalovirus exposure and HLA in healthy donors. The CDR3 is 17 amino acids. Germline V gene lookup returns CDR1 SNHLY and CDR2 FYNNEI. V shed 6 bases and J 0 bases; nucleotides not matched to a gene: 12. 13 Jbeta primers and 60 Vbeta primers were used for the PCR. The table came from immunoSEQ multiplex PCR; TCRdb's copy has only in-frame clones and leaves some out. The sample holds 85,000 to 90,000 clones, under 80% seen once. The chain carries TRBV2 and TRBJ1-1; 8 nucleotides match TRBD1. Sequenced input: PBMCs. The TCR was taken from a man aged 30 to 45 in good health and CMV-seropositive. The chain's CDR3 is CASSRRQGAVMNTEAFF. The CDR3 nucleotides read TGTGCCAGCAGCCGGAGGCAGGGGGCTGTCATGAACACTGAAGCTTTCTTT. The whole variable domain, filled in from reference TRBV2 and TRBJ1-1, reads EPEVTQTPSHQVTQMGQEVILRCVPISNHLYFYWYRQILGQKVEFLVSFYNNEISEKSEIFDDQFSVERPDGSNFTLKIRSTKLEDSAMYFCASSRRQGAVMNTEAFFGQGTRLTVV.